This T cell receptor (beta chain) was recovered during a study of blood T cell repertoires in COVID-19 (TCRdb year 2020). As for the study more broadly: Collaborator samples came from the United States, Italy and Spain and covered acute and convalescent phases of COVID-19. Subjects who had been exposed to COVID-19, were actively infected with it, or had recovered from it provided the deeply sampled blood TCRbeta repertoires that made up the dataset. The material from the prospective study consisted of cDNA or gDNA derived from T cells, B-cell-depleted T cells, or PBMCs. Samples came from the ongoing ImmuneRACE study (first 160 participants) plus 1,254 subjects from 6 global collaborators. Where available, HLA class I and class II types were taken from metadata supplied by the sample provider and were not determined by assay-based typing. The repertoires were released in a freely available public database intended as a resource for research on the immune response to SARS-CoV-2. Nearly every sample came with metadata listing a de-identified subject ID, COVID-19 status, age in years and sex.

The immunoSEQ Assay, a bias-controlled multiplex PCR, was used to amplify TCRbeta CDR3 regions from genomic DNA. The authors' analysis ran thus. Nucleated cell counts per sample were estimated from amplification of reference gene primers within the assay. Sequence reads were collapsed and filtered to measure the absolute abundance of every unique TCRbeta CDR3 rearrangement. Productive Simpson clonality was computed per sample as the square root of Simpson's diversity index over productive rearrangements. TCRdb took over this immuneACCESS table, retaining in-frame rearrangements with V and J assigned. Such tables are incomplete; in checked studies, under half of the missing clones stem from an unresolved V gene, and the remainder is unexplained. V and J calls and clone size are copied from that table; D and trimming were computed from the DNA. Here the sample has roughly 250,000 clones; roughly nine tenths occur a single time. The top ten constitute more than 10% of the sample.

At one collaborating source in Seattle, patients were enrolled during active infection and were followed longitudinally through the course of disease. Each collaborating institution followed its own protocols to collect whole blood in K2EDTA tubes. For TCRbeta analysis, collaborators shipped samples as frozen whole blood, isolated PBMCs, or DNA extracted from either of those sample types. The full study reports these points: The amount of clinical and demographic metadata varied by source and participant and was provided uncurated.

V gives up 10 bases and J gives up 0 bases, and the segment between their germline ends measures 12 bases. CDR1 and CDR2 were assigned from the germline V gene as ENHRY and SYGVKD. Its CDR3 holds 14 amino acids, cysteine through phenylalanine. Left in the record is the CDR3 DNA by itself, 42 bases read in frame from the first base. Remarks on this clone: Its antigen has not been determined. Base qualities are not recorded, but no much larger clone differs from it by a single base.

This sequence originates from a woman aged 30 to 39 with COVID-19, enrolled during active disease. The chain is made from TRBV10-3 and TRBJ1-4; matching of 6 bases hints at TRBD1 as the D gene. What was sequenced was peripheral blood. The nucleotide sequence is TGTGCCACCCGGACAGAAACAACTAATGAAAAACTGTTTTTT. Translated, it gives CATRTETTNEKLFF.